This T cell receptor beta chain was documented in a study of identical twins. The germline V gene has CDR1 MNHEY and CDR2 SVGEGT. Trimming removed 6 bases from V and 13 bases from J; junction bases left unmatched: 11. The CDR3 is 13 residues long. TCRdb used MiXCR to reprocess the 5' RACE reads, holding one entry per CDR3 protein. This table has under 450,000 distinct CDR3 sequences, less than 20% appearing once. This receptor was obtained from a man aged 45-60 years in good health. The sequencing sample was made of naive T cells sorted from blood. The chain is built from TRBV6-2 or TRBV6-3 and TRBJ2-2, with 7 bases matching TRBD1. CDR3 DNA sequence: TGTGCCAGCAGGCCAGGGACAGCGAGATGGCTGTTTTTT. It encodes CASRPGTARWLFF.